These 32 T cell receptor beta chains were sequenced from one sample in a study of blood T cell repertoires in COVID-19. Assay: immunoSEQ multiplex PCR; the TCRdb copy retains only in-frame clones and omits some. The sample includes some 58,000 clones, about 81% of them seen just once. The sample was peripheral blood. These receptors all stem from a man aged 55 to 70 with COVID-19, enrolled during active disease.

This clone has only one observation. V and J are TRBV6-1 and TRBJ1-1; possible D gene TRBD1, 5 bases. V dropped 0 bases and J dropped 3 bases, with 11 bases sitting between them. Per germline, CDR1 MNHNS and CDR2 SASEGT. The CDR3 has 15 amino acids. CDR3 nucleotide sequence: TGTGCCAGCAGTGAAGCCCAGGGTTGGGACACTGAAGCTTTCTTT. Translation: CASSEAQGWDTEAFF.

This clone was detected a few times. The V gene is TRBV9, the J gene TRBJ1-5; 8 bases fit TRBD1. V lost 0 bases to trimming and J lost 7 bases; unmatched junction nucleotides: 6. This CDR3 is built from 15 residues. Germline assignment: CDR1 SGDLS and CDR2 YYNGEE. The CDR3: CASSVAGGDTQPQHF. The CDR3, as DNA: TGTGCCAGCAGCGTAGCAGGGGGCGATACACAGCCCCAGCATTTT.

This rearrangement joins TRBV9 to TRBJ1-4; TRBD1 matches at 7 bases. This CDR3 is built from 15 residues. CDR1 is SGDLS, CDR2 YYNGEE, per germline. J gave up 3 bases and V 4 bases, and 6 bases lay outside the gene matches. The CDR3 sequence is CASSIRQGPNEKLFF. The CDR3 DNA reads TGTGCCAGCAGCATCCGACAGGGCCCTAATGAAAAACTGTTTTTT.

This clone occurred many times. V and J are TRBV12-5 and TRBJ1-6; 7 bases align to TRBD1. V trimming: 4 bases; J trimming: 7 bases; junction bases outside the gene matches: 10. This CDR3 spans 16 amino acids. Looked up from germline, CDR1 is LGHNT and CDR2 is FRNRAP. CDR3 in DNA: TGTGCTAGTGGTTCGCCGCGACAGGGTTGGAATTCACCCCTCCACTTT. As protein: CASGSPRQGWNSPLHF.

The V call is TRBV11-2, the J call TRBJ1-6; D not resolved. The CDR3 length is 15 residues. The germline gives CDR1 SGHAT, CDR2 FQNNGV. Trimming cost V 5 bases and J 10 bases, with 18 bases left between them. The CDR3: CASSPATAGRSPLHF. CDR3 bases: TGTGCCAGCAGCCCCGCGACGGCCGGGAGGTCACCCCTCCACTTT.

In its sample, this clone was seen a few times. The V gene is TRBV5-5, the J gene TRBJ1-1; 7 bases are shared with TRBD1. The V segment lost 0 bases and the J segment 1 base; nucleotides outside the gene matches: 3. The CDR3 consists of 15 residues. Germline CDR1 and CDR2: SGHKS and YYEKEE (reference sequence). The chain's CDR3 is CASSLAGDRNTEAFF. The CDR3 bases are TGTGCCAGCAGCTTGGCTGGGGACAGGAACACTGAAGCTTTCTTT. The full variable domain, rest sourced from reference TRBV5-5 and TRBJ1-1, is DAGVTQSPTHLIKTRGQQVTLRCSPISGHKSVSWYQQVLGQGPQFIFQYYEKEERGRGNFPDRFSARQFPNYSSELNVNALLLGDSALYLCASSLAGDRNTEAFFGQGTRLTVV.

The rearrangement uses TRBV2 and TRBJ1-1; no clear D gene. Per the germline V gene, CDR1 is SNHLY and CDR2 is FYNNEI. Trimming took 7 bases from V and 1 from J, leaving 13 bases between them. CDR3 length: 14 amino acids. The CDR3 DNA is TGTGCCAGCAAGCGGGGTTGGGCGAACACTGAAGCTTTCTTT. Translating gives CASKRGWANTEAFF.

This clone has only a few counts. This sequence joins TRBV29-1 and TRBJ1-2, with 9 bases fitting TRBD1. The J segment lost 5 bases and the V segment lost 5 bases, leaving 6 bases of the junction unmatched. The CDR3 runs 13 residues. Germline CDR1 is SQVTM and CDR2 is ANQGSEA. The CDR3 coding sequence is TGCAGCGTTCAGGGACAGGGCGGTTATGGCTACACCTTC. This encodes CSVQGQGGYGYTF.

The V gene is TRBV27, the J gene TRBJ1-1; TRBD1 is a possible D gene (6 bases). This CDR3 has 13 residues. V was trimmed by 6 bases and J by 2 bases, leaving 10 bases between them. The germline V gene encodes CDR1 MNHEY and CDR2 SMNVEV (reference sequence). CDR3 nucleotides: TGTGCCAGCAGATTCAGGGGAAACACTGAAGCTTTCTTT. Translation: CASRFRGNTEAFF.

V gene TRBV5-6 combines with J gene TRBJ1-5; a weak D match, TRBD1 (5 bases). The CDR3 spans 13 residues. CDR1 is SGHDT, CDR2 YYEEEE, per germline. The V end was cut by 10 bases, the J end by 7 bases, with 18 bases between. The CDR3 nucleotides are TGTGCCTCCTCGGGAGGGACGAGGCAGCCCCAGCATTTT. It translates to CASSGGTRQPQHF.

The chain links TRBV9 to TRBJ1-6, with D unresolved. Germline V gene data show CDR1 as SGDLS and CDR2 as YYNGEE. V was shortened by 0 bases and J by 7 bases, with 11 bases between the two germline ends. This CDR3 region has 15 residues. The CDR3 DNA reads TGTGCCAGCAGCGTAGGGCTGGAGCTAAATTCACCCCTCCACTTT. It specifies CASSVGLELNSPLHF.

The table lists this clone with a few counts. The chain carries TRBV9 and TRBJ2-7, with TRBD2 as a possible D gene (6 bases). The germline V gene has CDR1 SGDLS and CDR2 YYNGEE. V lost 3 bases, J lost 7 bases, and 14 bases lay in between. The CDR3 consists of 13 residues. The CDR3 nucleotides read TGTGCCAGCAGCGCCCACGGGGGAAGGGAGCAGTACTTC. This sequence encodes CASSAHGGREQYF.

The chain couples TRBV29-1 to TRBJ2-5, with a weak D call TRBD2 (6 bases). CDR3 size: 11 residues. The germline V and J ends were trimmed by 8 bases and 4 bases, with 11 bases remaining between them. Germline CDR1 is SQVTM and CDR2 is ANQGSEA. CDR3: CSWWRGETQYF. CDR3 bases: TGCAGCTGGTGGAGGGGAGAGACCCAGTACTTC.

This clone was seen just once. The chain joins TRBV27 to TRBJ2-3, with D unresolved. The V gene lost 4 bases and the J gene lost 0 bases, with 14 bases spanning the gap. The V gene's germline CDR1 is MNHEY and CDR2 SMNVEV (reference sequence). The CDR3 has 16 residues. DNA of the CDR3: TGTGCCAGCAGTTCACTTAGCCGTGCAAGCACAGATACGCAGTATTTT. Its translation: CASSSLSRASTDTQYF.

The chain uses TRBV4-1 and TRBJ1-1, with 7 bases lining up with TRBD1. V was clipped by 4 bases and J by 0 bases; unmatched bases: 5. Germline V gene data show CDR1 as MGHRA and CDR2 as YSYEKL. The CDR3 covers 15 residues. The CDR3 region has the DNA TGCGCCAGCAGCCGGCCGGGACAGTTGAACACTGAAGCTTTCTTT. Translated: CASSRPGQLNTEAFF.

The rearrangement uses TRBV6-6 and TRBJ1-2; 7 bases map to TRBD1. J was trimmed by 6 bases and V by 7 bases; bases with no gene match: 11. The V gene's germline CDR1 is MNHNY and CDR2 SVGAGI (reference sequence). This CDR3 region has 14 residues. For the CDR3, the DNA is TGTGCCAGCACCTATCAGGGGACAGCACATGGCTACACCTTC. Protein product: CASTYQGTAHGYTF.

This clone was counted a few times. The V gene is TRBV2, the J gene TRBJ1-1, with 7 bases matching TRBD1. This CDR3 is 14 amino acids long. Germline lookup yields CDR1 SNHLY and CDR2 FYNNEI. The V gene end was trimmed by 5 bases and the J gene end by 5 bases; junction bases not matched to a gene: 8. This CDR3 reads CASSLTGQSTEAFF. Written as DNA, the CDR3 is TGTGCCAGCAGTCTGACAGGGCAATCTACTGAAGCTTTCTTT.

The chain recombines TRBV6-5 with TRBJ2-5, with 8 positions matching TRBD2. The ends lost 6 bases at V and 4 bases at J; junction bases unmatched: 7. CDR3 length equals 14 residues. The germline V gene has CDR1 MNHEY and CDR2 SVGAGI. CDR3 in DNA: TGTGCCAGCAGGGGACTAGGGGTGAGAGAGACCCAGTACTTC. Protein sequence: CASRGLGVRETQYF.

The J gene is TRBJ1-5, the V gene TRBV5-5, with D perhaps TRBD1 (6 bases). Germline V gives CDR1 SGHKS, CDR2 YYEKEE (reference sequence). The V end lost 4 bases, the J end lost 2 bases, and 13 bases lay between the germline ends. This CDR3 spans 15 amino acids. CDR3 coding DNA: TGTGCCAGCAGCGCGGACAGTCTAGGCAATCAGCCCCAGCATTTT. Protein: CASSADSLGNQPQHF. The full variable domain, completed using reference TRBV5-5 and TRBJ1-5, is DAGVTQSPTHLIKTRGQQVTLRCSPISGHKSVSWYQQVLGQGPQFIFQYYEKEERGRGNFPDRFSARQFPNYSSELNVNALLLGDSALYLCASSADSLGNQPQHFGDGTRLSIL.

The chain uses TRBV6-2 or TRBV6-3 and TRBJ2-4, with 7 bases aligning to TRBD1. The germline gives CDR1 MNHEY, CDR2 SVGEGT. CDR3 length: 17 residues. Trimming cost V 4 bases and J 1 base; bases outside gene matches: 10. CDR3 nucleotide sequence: TGTGCCAGCAGTTGGAACAGGGGCCCGGCGGCCAAAAACATTCAGTACTTC. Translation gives CASSWNRGPAAKNIQYF.

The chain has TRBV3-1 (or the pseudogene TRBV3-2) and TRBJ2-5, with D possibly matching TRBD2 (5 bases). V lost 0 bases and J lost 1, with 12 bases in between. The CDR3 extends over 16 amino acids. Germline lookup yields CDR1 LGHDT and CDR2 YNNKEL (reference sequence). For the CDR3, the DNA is TGTGCCAGCAGCCAAGATAGTCGCGGGTTCCAAGAGACCCAGTACTTC. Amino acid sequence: CASSQDSRGFQETQYF.

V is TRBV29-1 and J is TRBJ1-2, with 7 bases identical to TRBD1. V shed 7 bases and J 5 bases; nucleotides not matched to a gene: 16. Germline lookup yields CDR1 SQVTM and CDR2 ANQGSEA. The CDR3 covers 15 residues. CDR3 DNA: TGCAGCGCCATTCCTCCGGGACAGAAAGCTTATGGCTACACCTTC. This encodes CSAIPPGQKAYGYTF.

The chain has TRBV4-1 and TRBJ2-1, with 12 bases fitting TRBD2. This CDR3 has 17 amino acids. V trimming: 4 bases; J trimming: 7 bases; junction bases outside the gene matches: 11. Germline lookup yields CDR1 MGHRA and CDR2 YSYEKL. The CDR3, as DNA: TGCGCCAGCAGCCCACTCCTGACTAGCGGGGGTGGTAATGAGCAGTTCTTC. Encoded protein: CASSPLLTSGGGNEQFF.

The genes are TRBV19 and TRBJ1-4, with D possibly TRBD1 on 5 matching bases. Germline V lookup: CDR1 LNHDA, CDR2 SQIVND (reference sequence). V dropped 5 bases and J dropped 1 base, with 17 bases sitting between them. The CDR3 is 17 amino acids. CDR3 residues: CASSVRTSGGTNEKLFF. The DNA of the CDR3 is TGTGCCAGTAGTGTCCGGACCTCGGGGGGAACTAATGAAAAACTGTTTTTT. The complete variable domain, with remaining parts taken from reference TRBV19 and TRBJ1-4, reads DGGITQSPKYLFRKEGQNVTLSCEQNLNHDAMYWYRQDPGQGLRLIYYSQIVNDFQKGDIAEGYSVSREKKESFPLTVTSAQKNPTAFYLCASSVRTSGGTNEKLFFGSGTQLSVL.

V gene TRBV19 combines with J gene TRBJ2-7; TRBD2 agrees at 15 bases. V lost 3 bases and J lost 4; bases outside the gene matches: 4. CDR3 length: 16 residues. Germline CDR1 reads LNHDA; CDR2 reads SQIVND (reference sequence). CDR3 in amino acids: CASSIGTSGGRYEQYF. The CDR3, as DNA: TGTGCCAGTAGTATCGGGACTAGCGGGGGGAGATACGAGCAGTACTTC.

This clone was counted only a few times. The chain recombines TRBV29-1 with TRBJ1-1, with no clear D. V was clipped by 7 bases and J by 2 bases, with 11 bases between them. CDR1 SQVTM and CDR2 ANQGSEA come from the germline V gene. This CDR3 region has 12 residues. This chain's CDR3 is CSAEVSNTEAFF. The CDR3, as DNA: TGCAGCGCAGAGGTCTCAAACACTGAAGCTTTCTTT.

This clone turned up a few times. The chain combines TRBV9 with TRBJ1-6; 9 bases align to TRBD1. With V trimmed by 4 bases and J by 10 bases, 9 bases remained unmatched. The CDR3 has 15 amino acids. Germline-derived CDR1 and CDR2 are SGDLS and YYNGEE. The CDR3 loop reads CASSIAGTGRSPLHF. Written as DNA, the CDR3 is TGTGCCAGCAGCATCGCGGGGACAGGGAGGTCACCCCTCCACTTT.

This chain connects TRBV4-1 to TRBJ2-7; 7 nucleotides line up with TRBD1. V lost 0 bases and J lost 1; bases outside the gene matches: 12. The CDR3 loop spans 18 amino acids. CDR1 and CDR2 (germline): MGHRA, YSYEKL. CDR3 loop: CASSQDGHPGQLSYEQYF. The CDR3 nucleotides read TGCGCCAGCAGCCAAGATGGCCATCCGGGACAGCTATCCTACGAGCAGTACTTC.

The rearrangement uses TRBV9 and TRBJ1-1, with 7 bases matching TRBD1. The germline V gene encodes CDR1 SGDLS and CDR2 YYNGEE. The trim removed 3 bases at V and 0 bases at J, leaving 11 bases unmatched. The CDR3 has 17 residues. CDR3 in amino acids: CASSGSQGLYMNTEAFF. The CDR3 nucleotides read TGTGCCAGCAGCGGCTCACAGGGGCTTTACATGAACACTGAAGCTTTCTTT.

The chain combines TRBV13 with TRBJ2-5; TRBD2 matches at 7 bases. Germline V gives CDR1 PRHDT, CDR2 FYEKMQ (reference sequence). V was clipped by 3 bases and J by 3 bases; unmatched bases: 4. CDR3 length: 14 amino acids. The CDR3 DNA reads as TGTGCCAGCAGCTTCGGTGGACTAGAAGAGACCCAGTACTTC. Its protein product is CASSFGGLEETQYF. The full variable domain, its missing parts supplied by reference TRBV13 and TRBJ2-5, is AAGVIQSPRHLIKEKRETATLKCYPIPRHDTVYWYQQGPGQDPQFLISFYEKMQSDKGSIPDRFSAQQFSDYHSELNMSSLELGDSALYFCASSFGGLEETQYFGPGTRLLVL.

Written as DNA, the CDR3 is TGTGCCAGCAGCCAATCAGGGACAGCCACTAACTATGGCTACACCTTC. Protein sequence: CASSQSGTATNYGYTF. The rearrangement joins TRBV3-1 (or the pseudogene TRBV3-2) to TRBJ1-2, with 7 bases aligning to TRBD1. The CDR3 has 16 amino acids. Germline V gene sequence: CDR1 LGHDT, CDR2 YNNKEL (reference sequence). The J segment lost 0 bases and the V segment lost 2 bases, leaving 6 bases of the junction unmatched.

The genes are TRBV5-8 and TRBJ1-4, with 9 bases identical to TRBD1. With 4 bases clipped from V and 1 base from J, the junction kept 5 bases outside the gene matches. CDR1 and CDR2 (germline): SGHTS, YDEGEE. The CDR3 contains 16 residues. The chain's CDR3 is CASSAGQGRTNEKLFF. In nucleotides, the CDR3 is TGTGCCAGCAGCGCCGGACAGGGGAGAACTAATGAAAAACTGTTTTTT.